Below are 9 T cell receptor beta chains sequenced from a single sample in a study of control samples from healthy donors and cancer patients (dated by TCRdb to about 2020). Libraries were built with the immunoSEQ multiplex PCR assay. TCRdb provides this immuneACCESS table in a form limited to in-frame rearrangements. Some clones are lacking; in checked studies, under half of them reflect an unresolved V gene, and why the rest are absent is not known. This sample holds about 220,000 clones; around 94% were observed only once. The ten top clones hold approximately 1.4% of the sample. Specimen: blood. Source of these receptors: a man aged 45-65 years in good health.

The chain employs TRBV4-1 and TRBJ2-7, with D possibly being TRBD1 (5 bases). From germline, CDR1 is MGHRA and CDR2 YSYEKL. This CDR3 region has 15 residues. V was clipped by 4 bases and J by 2 bases, with 15 bases between them. The CDR3 region has the DNA TGCGCCAGCAGCCTCCTTGACAGATCGGCCTACGAGCAGTACTTC. Translating it yields CASSLLDRSAYEQYF.

The table lists this clone with a count of one. Additional DNA sequences in this sample encode the identical CDR3. The chain carries TRBV7-8 and TRBJ1-5, with D hard to call. This CDR3 contains 14 residues. Germline assignment: CDR1 SGHVS and CDR2 FQNEAQ. V shed 2 bases and J shed 0 bases, with 5 bases lying between them. CDR3 region: CASSLTDSNQPQHF. In nucleotides, the CDR3 is TGTGCCAGCAGCTTAACGGATAGCAATCAGCCCCAGCATTTT.

The rearrangement uses TRBV5-1 and TRBJ1-1; maybe TRBD1 (5 bases). The V end lost 9 bases, the J end lost 0 bases, and 24 bases lay between the germline ends. The CDR3 totals 17 residues. Germline CDR1 and CDR2: SGHRS and YFSETQ. The CDR3 DNA reads TGCGCCACCTCCAGGGTTTCGGGGGGACGCATGAACACTGAAGCTTTCTTT. Its protein is CATSRVSGGRMNTEAFF.

The chain employs TRBV11-2 and TRBJ2-2; perhaps TRBD1 as D (6 bases). Germline V gene lookup returns CDR1 SGHAT and CDR2 FQNNGV. The CDR3 length is 15 residues. V lost 3 bases, J lost 4 bases, and 12 bases lay in between. The CDR3 region has the DNA TGTGCCAGCAGCTTCAGGGGAACGGGCACCGGGGAGCTGTTTTTT. Protein product: CASSFRGTGTGELFF.

The chain links TRBV10-2 to TRBJ1-2; TRBD1 might be the D (6 bases). The CDR3 covers 15 residues. Trimming pared 4 bases from V and 5 bases from J, leaving 17 bases between. The V gene's germline CDR1 is WSHSY and CDR2 SAAADI. The chain's CDR3 is CASSASRGTLYGYTF. In DNA form, the CDR3 reads TGCGCCAGCAGTGCAAGTCGGGGGACATTATATGGCTACACCTTC.

V is TRBV24-1 and J is TRBJ2-5; no reliable D call. This CDR3 is built from 12 residues. CDR1 and CDR2 (germline): KGHDR, SFDVKD. The V end was cut by 4 bases, the J end by 0 bases, with 2 bases between. The CDR3 coding sequence is TGTGCCACCAGTGAGCACCAAGAGACCCAGTACTTC. It yields the protein CATSEHQETQYF.

V is TRBV29-1 and J is TRBJ1-1; no clear D gene. The V end lost 4 bases, the J end lost 0 bases, and 9 bases lay between the germline ends. The CDR3 sequence is 13 residues long. Germline lookup yields CDR1 SQVTM and CDR2 ANQGSEA. The CDR3 spells CSVAATLNTEAFF. For the CDR3, the DNA is TGCAGCGTTGCTGCCACCTTGAACACTGAAGCTTTCTTT.

This sequence joins TRBV27 and TRBJ2-1; possibly TRBD2 for D (6 bases). Germline CDR1 MNHEY, CDR2 SMNVEV (reference sequence). The CDR3 totals 16 residues. V was shortened by 6 bases and J by 8 bases, with 23 bases between the two germline ends. DNA of the CDR3: TGTGCCAGCAGGGATAGCGGCCTGGCCCCAATCTATGAGCAGTTCTTC. This sequence encodes CASRDSGLAPIYEQFF.

CDR3 sequence: CANSGHMNTGELFF. The CDR3 DNA follows: TGTGCCAACTCGGGACACATGAACACCGGGGAGCTGTTTTTT. The V gene is TRBV28, the J gene TRBJ2-2, with D tentatively TRBD1 (6 bases). Trimming shortened V by 10 bases and J by 1 base, and 13 bases separated the two germline ends. Looked up from germline, CDR1 is MDHEN and CDR2 is SYDVKM. This CDR3 has 14 amino acids.